One and the same sample provided the 7 T cell receptor beta chains below, sequenced in a study of CXCR3-negative and CXCR3-positive naive CD8 T cells. Via 5' RACE with UMI labels, TRB cDNA libraries were prepared. TCRdb re-called the 5' RACE reads and gives one entry per CDR3 protein, without DNA. In all, the sample yields over 80,000 distinct CDR3 sequences. What was sequenced was naive CXCR3- CD8+ T cells from blood. Subset noted: CD45RO-CCR7+CD27+CD95- naive CD8+ T cells lacking CXCR3 (TNR3-). These receptors were taken from a human donor in good health. Some clones in this sample may be carry-over from other donors' samples.

The chain is built from TRBV6-5 and TRBJ1-1; TCRdb returns TRBD1, unconfirmable since there is no DNA. The CDR3 has 15 amino acids. Germline V lookup: CDR1 MNHEY, CDR2 SVGAGI. The CDR3 here is CASSWGTGPNTEAFF.

The chain has TRBV18 and TRBJ2-1; as DNA is missing, the TRBD2 call by TCRdb cannot be tested. CDR3 length: 16 residues. The germline CDR1 and CDR2 sequences are KGHSH and LQKENI. CDR3 sequence: CASSPSGRSSYNEQFF.

V gene TRBV19 combines with J gene TRBJ1-2. Germline V CDR1 and CDR2: LNHDA, SQIVND (reference sequence). This CDR3 is built from 15 residues. The CDR3 sequence: CASSIVPEQVNGYTF. Supplemented by reference TRBV19 and TRBJ1-2, the full variable domain reads DGGITQSPKYLFRKEGQNVTLSCEQNLNHDAMYWYRQDPGQGLRLIYYSQIVNDFQKGDIAEGYSVSREKKESFPLTVTSAQKNPTAFYLCASSIVPEQVNGYTFGSGTRLTVV.

The chain couples TRBV28 to TRBJ2-1; TCRdb outputs TRBD1, but without DNA this stays unchecked. The CDR3 runs to 13 residues. The V gene's germline CDR1 is MDHEN and CDR2 SYDVKM. CDR3 residues: CASSLGGGNEQFF.

This chain uses TRBV29-1 with TRBJ2-7; absent DNA, TCRdb's TRBD2 call cannot be checked. CDR3 length equals 13 residues. Germline V CDR1 and CDR2: SQVTM, ANQGSEA. CDR3: CSVENGLVDEQYF.

The V call is TRBV6-6, the J call TRBJ2-3; the TRBD2 assignment by TCRdb is unverifiable without DNA. CDR1 MNHNY and CDR2 SVGAGI come from the germline V gene (reference sequence). CDR3 length: 17 residues. The CDR3 region is CASSYLPLASGSDTQYF.

This sequence joins TRBV28 and TRBJ2-7. CDR3 length equals 14 residues. Germline-derived CDR1 and CDR2 are MDHEN and SYDVKM. CDR3 sequence reads: CASSLTWGLYEQYF. Full variable domain (outside the CDR3, taken from reference TRBV28 and TRBJ2-7): DVKVTQSSRYLVKRTGEKVFLECVQDMDHENMFWYRQDPGLGLRLIYFSYDVKMKEKGDIPEGYSVSREKKERFSLILESASTNQTSMYLCASSLTWGLYEQYFGPGTRLTVT.